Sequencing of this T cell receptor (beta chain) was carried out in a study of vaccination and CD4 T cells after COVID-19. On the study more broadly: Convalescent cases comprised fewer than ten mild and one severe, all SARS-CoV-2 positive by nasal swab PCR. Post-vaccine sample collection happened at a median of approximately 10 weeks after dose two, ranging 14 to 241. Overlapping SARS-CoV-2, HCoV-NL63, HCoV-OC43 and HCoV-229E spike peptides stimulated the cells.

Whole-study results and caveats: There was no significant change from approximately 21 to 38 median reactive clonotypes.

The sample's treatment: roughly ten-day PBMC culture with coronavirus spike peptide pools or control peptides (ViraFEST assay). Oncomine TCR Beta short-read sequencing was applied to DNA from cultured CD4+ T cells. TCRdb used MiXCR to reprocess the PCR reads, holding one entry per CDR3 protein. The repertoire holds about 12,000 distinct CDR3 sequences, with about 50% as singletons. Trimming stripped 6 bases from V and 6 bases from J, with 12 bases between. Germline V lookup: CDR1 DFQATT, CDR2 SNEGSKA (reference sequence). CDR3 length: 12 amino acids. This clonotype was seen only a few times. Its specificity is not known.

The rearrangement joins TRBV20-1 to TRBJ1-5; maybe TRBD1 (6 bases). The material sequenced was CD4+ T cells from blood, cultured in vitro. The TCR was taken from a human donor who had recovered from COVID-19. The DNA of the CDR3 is TGCAGTGCCACTACAGGGACTCAGCCCCAGCATTTT. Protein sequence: CSATTGTQPQHF.